This is a list of T cell receptor beta chains from one sample in a study of STAT5B mutations in CD4+ large granular lymphocyte leukemia. Sequenced by immunoSEQ multiplex PCR; TCRdb stores in-frame clones only, minus some. The sample shows fewer than 35,000 clones, about two thirds of them seen only once. Sequenced input: CD4+ T cells from blood buffy coats. The source is a human donor in good health. Each CDR3 is given with its conserved first and last residue. The D gene is left open where the match is weak. The size entry is marked missing in some rows and otherwise reads once, few, many or a size class.

size,V,J,D,CDR3,DNA
.,TRBV15,TRBJ2-3,TRBD2,CATSRDMGFSGGATDTQYF,TGTGCCACCAGCAGAGATATGGGGTTTAGCGGGGGGGCAACAGATACGCAGTATTTT
.,TRBV18,TRBJ1-4,TRBD1,CASSPLDRVGEKLFF,TGTGCCAGCTCACCACTGGACAGGGTGGGTGAAAAACTGTTTTTT
.,TRBV4-3,TRBJ2-1,TRBD1,CASSQGDRGRGEQFF,TGCGCCAGCAGCCAAGGGGACAGGGGGCGCGGTGAGCAGTTCTTC
.,TRBV7-2,TRBJ2-5,TRBD2,CASSLEVGGYEETQYF,TGTGCCAGCAGCTTAGAGGTCGGGGGGTACGAGGAGACCCAGTACTTC
.,TRBV5-1,TRBJ2-7,.,CASSIRGATYEQYF,TGCGCCAGCAGCATCAGGGGGGCAACCTACGAGCAGTACTTC
.,TRBV2,TRBJ2-3,.,CAIITGGVSDTQYF,TGTGCCATTATAACTGGCGGGGTGTCAGATACGCAGTATTTT
.,TRBV15,TRBJ2-3,.,CATSRDLAGSGTDTQYF,TGTGCCACCAGCAGAGATCTCGCAGGGAGCGGCACAGATACGCAGTATTTT
.,TRBV5-5,TRBJ2-2,.,CASSMPAAPGELFF,TGTGCCAGCAGCATGCCGGCCGCTCCCGGGGAGCTGTTTTTT
.,TRBV15,TRBJ1-1,.,CATSRDLSLNTEAFF,TGTGCCACCAGCAGAGATCTTAGTCTGAACACTGAAGCTTTCTTT
few,TRBV30,TRBJ1-1,.,CAWGRRATEAFF,TGTGCCTGGGGCCGGAGGGCGACTGAAGCTTTCTTT
.,TRBV29-1,TRBJ2-7,TRBD1,CSVDGTGRYEQYF,TGCAGCGTCGACGGGACAGGGCGCTACGAGCAGTACTTC
.,TRBV5-6,TRBJ2-7,TRBD1,CASSPTGGGEQYF,TGTGCCAGCAGCCCTACAGGGGGCGGCGAGCAGTACTTC
.,TRBV7-2,TRBJ1-3,.,CASSPPGLSGNTIYF,TGTGCCAGCAGCCCTCCAGGGCTCTCTGGAAACACCATATATTTT
few,TRBV30,TRBJ1-1,.,CAWNADLNTEAFF,TGTGCCTGGAATGCGGACTTGAACACTGAAGCTTTCTTT
once,TRBV19,TRBJ1-1,.,CASISGTVKGEAFF,TGTGCCAGCATTTCCGGGACTGTAAAGGGGGAAGCTTTCTTT
.,TRBV7-9,TRBJ1-1,.,CASSPAGTEAFF,TGTGCCAGCAGCCCAGCTGGGACTGAAGCTTTCTTT
.,TRBV7-2,TRBJ1-2,.,CASSSGAPDGYTF,TGTGCCAGCAGCTCGGGGGCACCGGATGGCTACACCTTC
.,TRBV10-3,TRBJ1-5,.,CAISPTPPSNQPQHF,TGTGCCATCAGTCCAACTCCCCCGAGCAATCAGCCCCAGCATTTT
.,TRBV21-1,TRBJ1-1,.,CASSSAGGAFF,TGTGCCAGCAGCTCAGCGGGGGGAGCTTTCTTT
.,TRBV19,TRBJ1-4,TRBD1,CASSRQGVSEKLFF,TGTGCCAGTAGCCGACAGGGTGTTAGCGAAAAACTGTTTTTT
once,TRBV4-3,TRBJ1-1,TRBD1,CASSQDRATGSTNTEAFF,TGCGCCAGCAGCCAAGATAGGGCGACAGGGTCGACGAACACTGAAGCTTTCTTT
.,TRBV2,TRBJ2-6,.,CASSGPRQRLNVLTF,TGTGCCAGCAGTGGTCCACGACAGCGCCTCAACGTCCTGACTTTC
once,TRBV4-3,TRBJ1-2,.,CASSQSANSENGYTF,TGCGCCAGCAGCCAAAGTGCCAACAGCGAGAATGGCTACACCTTC
.,TRBV7-2,TRBJ2-2,.,CASSLGIRDTGELFF,TGTGCCAGCAGCTTAGGGATCAGGGACACCGGGGAGCTGTTTTTT
.,TRBV5-1,TRBJ1-1,.,CASSPQDWNTEAFF,TGCGCCAGCAGCCCACAGGATTGGAACACTGAAGCTTTCTTT
.,TRBV6-6,TRBJ2-7,.,CASSYRGHEQYF,TGTGCCAGCAGTTACAGGGGCCACGAGCAGTACTTC
once,TRBV7-8,TRBJ1-5,.,CASSLRGQPQHF,TGTGCCAGCAGCTTAAGGGGGCAGCCCCAGCATTTT
.,TRBV9,TRBJ1-1,.,CASSVVANTEAFF,TGTGCCAGCAGCGTAGTTGCGAACACTGAAGCTTTCTTT
.,TRBV6-1,TRBJ1-3,.,CASSETGNTIYF,TGTGCCAGCAGTGAAACTGGAAACACCATATATTTT
.,TRBV18,TRBJ2-3,TRBD2,CASSPRTSGGSTDTQYF,TGTGCCAGCTCACCCCGGACTAGCGGGGGGAGCACAGATACGCAGTATTTT
.,TRBV14,TRBJ2-1,.,CASSQGFVSMGTEQFF,TGTGCCAGCAGCCAAGGGTTTGTTTCCATGGGCACTGAGCAGTTCTTC
few,TRBV30,TRBJ2-2,TRBD2,CGGRDLSAGELFF,TGTGGCGGGAGGGATCTGTCCGCCGGGGAGCTGTTTTTT
.,TRBV7-2,TRBJ1-6,.,CASTIWEGHNSPLHF,TGTGCCAGCACCATCTGGGAGGGTCATAATTCACCCCTCCACTTT
.,TRBV7-2,TRBJ2-2,TRBD2,CASSQLAGSTGELFF,TGTGCCAGCAGCCAACTAGCGGGGAGCACCGGGGAGCTGTTTTTT
.,TRBV10-3,TRBJ1-3,TRBD1,CAISDYPRGPSGNTIYF,TGTGCCATCAGTGACTACCCCAGGGGGCCCTCTGGAAACACCATATATTTT
.,TRBV18,TRBJ1-2,.,CASSPQQGRDGYTF,TGTGCCAGCTCACCACAACAGGGTAGGGATGGCTACACCTTC
.,TRBV5-4,TRBJ2-7,TRBD2,CASSIGVAGGYEQYF,TGTGCCAGCAGCATCGGGGTAGCGGGGGGTTACGAGCAGTACTTC
.,TRBV19,TRBJ1-1,.,CASRAGMSHTEAFF,TGTGCCAGTAGAGCAGGGATGAGTCACACTGAAGCTTTCTTT
.,TRBV30,TRBJ1-4,TRBD1,CAWRGARTGWNEKLFF,TGTGCCTGGAGAGGAGCCCGGACAGGGTGGAATGAAAAACTGTTTTTT
.,TRBV5-4,TRBJ2-7,TRBD2,CASSLASLAGGAEQYF,TGTGCCAGCAGCTTGGCATCCCTAGCGGGGGGCGCCGAGCAGTACTTC
.,TRBV7-9,TRBJ1-2,.,CASSQNVGIHYYGYTF,TGTGCCAGCAGCCAAAATGTCGGGATCCATTACTATGGCTACACCTTC
.,TRBV9,TRBJ1-1,.,CASSVDPTSTEAFF,TGTGCCAGCAGCGTAGATCCAACGAGCACTGAAGCTTTCTTT